The clone carrying this T cell receptor (beta chain) was found many times. Its antigen is not identified. The CDR3 spans 14 residues. Germline-derived CDR1 and CDR2 are LNHDA and SQIVND (reference sequence). Trimming removed 6 bases at V and 10 bases at J, with 19 bases between. Quantitative 5'-RACE with molecular barcodes was used to make the TCR beta libraries. TCRdb analysed the 5' RACE reads with MiXCR anew, one entry per CDR3 protein. Of roughly 68,000 distinct CDR3 sequences listed, around 6.5% were seen once; the top ten hold under 6%. This entry is derived from a study of CD8 T cells in ankylosing spondylitis. Regarding the study as a whole: Disease-linked clones displayed a CD8+ phenotype and appeared relatively rarely in peripheral blood.

Sequencing used synovial fluid, either unsorted or a sorted T cell fraction (not recorded which). This TCR was recovered from a male donor with ankylosing spondylitis. This chain connects TRBV19 to TRBJ2-1; D not certain. The DNA for the CDR3 is TGTGCCAGTAGCGTTGGTCTAGTGATTCGGGAGCAGTTCTTC. Encoded protein: CASSVGLVIREQFF.